Listed below are T cell receptor beta chains from one sample, sequenced in a study of metastatic and nonmetastatic thyroid tumors. TCRdb ran MiXCR on the PCR reads. The sample includes about 15,000 clones, about 31% of them seen just once. Sequencing was performed on tumor tissue. Source of these receptors: a male donor with papillary thyroid cancer or a benign thyroid nodule (not recorded which). Some clones in this sample may be carry-over from other donors' samples. Both conserved end residues are part of each CDR3. A D gene is named only where the DNA matches it firmly. Clone size is shown for a subset of rows, as once, few, many or a class of expanded clone.

TRBV5-1	.	many	TRBJ1-1	CASSLVDSSSEAFF	TGCGCCAGCAGCTTGGTGGACAGTTCTAGTGAAGCTTTCTTT
TRBV28	.	.	TRBJ2-2	CASSLSSASGELFF	TGTGCCAGCAGTTTATCATCGGCCTCCGGGGAGCTGTTTTTT
TRBV30	TRBD1	.	TRBJ2-1	CAWRTGTDLREQFF	TGTGCCTGGAGGACTGGGACAGACCTTCGAGAGCAGTTCTTC
TRBV18	.	.	TRBJ1-6	CASSPSRGGSPLHF	TGTGCCAGCTCACCAAGCCGGGGAGGGTCACCCCTCCACTTT
TRBV4-3	TRBD2	.	TRBJ2-1	CASSQERSGSSYNEQFF	TGCGCCAGCAGCCAAGAGCGGAGCGGGAGCTCCTACAATGAGCAGTTCTTC
TRBV7-8	.	medium-sized	TRBJ2-7	CASSLVAGNEQYF	TGTGCCAGCAGCTTAGTGGCGGGAAATGAGCAGTACTTC
TRBV5-1	TRBD2	many	TRBJ2-7	CASSWGLAGGHEQYF	TGCGCCAGCAGCTGGGGACTAGCGGGAGGGCACGAGCAGTACTTC
TRBV12-3/TRBV12-4	.	medium-sized	TRBJ2-2	CASSLDVTGELFF	TGTGCCAGCAGTTTGGACGTCACCGGGGAGCTGTTTTTT
TRBV5-1	.	many	TRBJ2-7	CASSLAPGPYEQYF	TGCGCCAGCAGCTTGGCCCCCGGGCCCTACGAGCAGTACTTC
TRBV7-9	TRBD1	many	TRBJ2-5	CASATGSETQYF	TGTGCCAGCGCGACAGGGTCGGAGACCCAGTACTTC
TRBV3-1	.	.	TRBJ2-7	CASSQMDAYEQYF	TGTGCCAGCAGCCAAATGGATGCCTACGAGCAGTACTTC
TRBV6-2/TRBV6-3	TRBD2	few	TRBJ2-1	CASSYGGSGSYEQFF	TGTGCCAGCAGTTATGGGGGTAGCGGGAGCTATGAGCAGTTCTTC
TRBV30	.	.	TRBJ1-6	CAWAEGSSPLHF	TGTGCCTGGGCTGAGGGAAGTTCACCCCTCCACTTT
TRBV5-1	TRBD2	.	TRBJ2-7	CASSWGLSGGHDQYF	TGCGCCAGCAGCTGGGGACTATCGGGAGGGCACGATCAGTACTTC
TRBV12-3/TRBV12-4	.	few	TRBJ2-7	CASSLGDSEQYF	TGTGCCAGCAGTTTAGGGGACTCCGAGCAGTACTTC
TRBV6-6	TRBD1	.	TRBJ1-2	CASSSGTGGAGGYTF	TGTGCCAGCAGTTCCGGGACAGGGGGCGCGGGTGGCTACACCTTC
TRBV20-1	.	medium-sized	TRBJ1-5	CSAFISDSNQPQHF	TGCAGTGCTTTTATAAGCGATAGCAATCAGCCCCAGCATTTT
TRBV20-1	.	.	TRBJ1-6	CSARALGQGDSPLHF	TGCAGTGCTAGAGCCCTGGGGCAGGGTGATTCACCCCTCCACTTT
TRBV4-3	.	many	TRBJ2-7	CASSQDPLSPTYF	TGCGCCAGCAGCCAAGATCCCCTTTCCCCCACATACTTC
TRBV7-2	.	.	TRBJ2-7	CASSSRLGPYEQYF	TGTGCCAGCAGCTCTCGACTAGGTCCCTACGAGCAGTACTTC
TRBV5-8	.	medium-sized	TRBJ2-7	CASSPGTHPQYEQYF	TGTGCCAGCAGCCCCGGGACTCATCCACAATACGAGCAGTACTTC
TRBV15	TRBD2	few	TRBJ2-7	CATSRDPGTSDEQYF	TGTGCCACCAGCAGAGATCCCGGGACTAGCGACGAGCAGTACTTC
TRBV18	TRBD2	few	TRBJ2-2	CASSPPLGRRPGELFF	TGTGCCAGCTCACCACCTCTCGGGAGGAGGCCCGGGGAGCTGTTTTTT
TRBV11-2	.	.	TRBJ2-7	CASSSTGRAYEQYF	TGTGCCAGCAGCTCCACAGGAAGGGCCTACGAGCAGTACTTC
TRBV11-2	.	.	TRBJ2-3	CASSFPGLTNLTDTQYF	TGTGCCAGCAGCTTCCCCGGACTAACTAACCTCACAGATACGCAGTATTTT
TRBV2	.	medium-sized	TRBJ1-1	CASSDPGRTTEAFF	TGTGCCAGCAGTGATCCGGGAAGGACGACTGAAGCTTTCTTT
TRBV11-2	.	.	TRBJ1-5	CASSPGTPGEPQHF	TGTGCCAGCAGCCCCGGGACGCCCGGGGAGCCCCAGCATTTT
TRBV6-4	.	many	TRBJ1-2	CATRTADYGYTF	TGTGCCACCCGGACGGCTGACTATGGCTACACCTTC
TRBV6-1	.	.	TRBJ2-7	CASIKWDGGYEQYF	TGTGCCAGCATCAAATGGGACGGTGGCTACGAGCAGTACTTC